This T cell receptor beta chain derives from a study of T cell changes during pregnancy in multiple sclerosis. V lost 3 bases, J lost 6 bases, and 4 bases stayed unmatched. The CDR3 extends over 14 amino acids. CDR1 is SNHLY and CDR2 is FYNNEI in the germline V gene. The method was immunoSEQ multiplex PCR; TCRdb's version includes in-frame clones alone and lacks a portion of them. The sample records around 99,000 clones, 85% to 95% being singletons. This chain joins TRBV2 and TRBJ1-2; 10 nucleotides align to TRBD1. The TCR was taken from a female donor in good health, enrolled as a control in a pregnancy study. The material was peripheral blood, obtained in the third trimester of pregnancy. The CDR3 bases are TGTGCCAGCAGTGAGTTAGGGACAGGGGATGGCTACACCTTC. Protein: CASSELGTGDGYTF. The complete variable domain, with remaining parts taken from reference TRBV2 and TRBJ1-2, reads EPEVTQTPSHQVTQMGQEVILRCVPISNHLYFYWYRQILGQKVEFLVSFYNNEISEKSEIFDDQFSVERPDGSNFTLKIRSTKLEDSAMYFCASSELGTGDGYTFGSGTRLTVV.